The 21 T cell receptor beta chains given below trace back to one sample, sequenced in a study of shared clonotypes between healthy human individuals. Generated by immunoSEQ multiplex PCR, the TCRdb table keeps only in-frame clones and is missing some. The sample shows about 2 million clones, approximately 95% of them seen only once. Input material: naive CD4+ T cells sorted from blood. The subset: CD45RA+ positively selected. These receptors all stem from a young man in good health.

The V gene is TRBV11-2, the J gene TRBJ1-1, with D possibly being TRBD1 (5 bases). CDR3 length equals 12 residues. V lost 6 bases and J lost 5, with 10 bases in between. Germline V gene sequence: CDR1 SGHAT, CDR2 FQNNGV. The CDR3 region has the DNA TGTGCCAGCAGTTTTAAGGGGACTGAAGCTTTCTTT. Protein: CASSFKGTEAFF. The entire variable domain, with the rest obtained from reference TRBV11-2 and TRBJ1-1, is as follows: EAGVAQSPRYKIIEKRQSVAFWCNPISGHATLYWYQQILGQGPKLLIQFQNNGVVDDSQLPKDRFSAERLKGVDSTLKIQPAKLEDSAVYLCASSFKGTEAFFGQGTRLTVV.

The chain employs TRBV5-1 and TRBJ2-7; tentative D call: TRBD2 (7 bases). CDR3 length: 13 residues. V was pared by 4 bases and J by 5 bases, with 13 bases between. CDR1 and CDR2 from the germline V gene are SGHRS and YFSETQ. In DNA, the CDR3 is TGCGCCAGCAGCCGGGGGGCGCAAGACGAGCAGTACTTC. It encodes CASSRGAQDEQYF.

This chain joins TRBV2 and TRBJ2-7, with 9 bases lining up with TRBD1. In germline, CDR1 is SNHLY, CDR2 FYNNEI. This CDR3 is built from 14 residues. V shed 6 bases and J 2 bases; nucleotides not matched to a gene: 5. CDR3 bases: TGTGCCAGCAGACTGGACAGGGGCACCTACGAGCAGTACTTC. Encoded protein: CASRLDRGTYEQYF. The full variable domain, in which reference TRBV2 and TRBJ2-7 provide the parts outside the CDR3, is EPEVTQTPSHQVTQMGQEVILRCVPISNHLYFYWYRQILGQKVEFLVSFYNNEISEKSEIFDDQFSVERPDGSNFTLKIRSTKLEDSAMYFCASRLDRGTYEQYFGPGTRLTVT.

The chain links TRBV18 to TRBJ2-3; D not resolved. Germline V CDR1 and CDR2: KGHSH, LQKENI. Trimming removed 4 bases from V and 2 bases from J, with 16 bases in between. This CDR3 has 16 residues. Written as DNA, the CDR3 is TGTGCCAGCTCACACGCCAGTACAGATCCCACAGATACGCAGTATTTT. This translates into CASSHASTDPTDTQYF.

The chain is built from TRBV5-1 and TRBJ1-1; maybe TRBD1 (6 bases). V was clipped by 1 base and J by 5 bases, with 12 bases between them. CDR1 is SGHRS and CDR2 is YFSETQ in the germline V gene. The CDR3 runs to 14 residues. The CDR3 DNA follows: TGCGCCAGCAGCTTGTCAGGGGCGGGAACTGAAGCTTTCTTT. Translating gives CASSLSGAGTEAFF.

The chain recombines TRBV7-9 with TRBJ2-7; tentatively, D is TRBD2 (5 bases). Germline CDR1 SEHNR, CDR2 FQNEAQ (reference sequence). The CDR3 has 15 amino acids. V was clipped by 4 bases and J by 3 bases, with 16 bases between them. CDR3 bases: TGTGCCAGCAGCTCCGTGGGCGGGTCGCGCTACGAGCAGTACTTC. It is translated as CASSSVGGSRYEQYF. The variable domain in full, with the rest retrieved from reference TRBV7-9 and TRBJ2-7, is DTGVSQNPRHKITKRGQNVTFRCDPISEHNRLYWYRQTLGQGPEFLTYFQNEAQLEKSRLLSDRFSAERPKGSFSTLEIQRTEQGDSAMYLCASSSVGGSRYEQYFGPGTRLTVT.

A word on this clone: Other DNA sequences in the same sample also yield this CDR3. The V gene is TRBV18, the J gene TRBJ1-5; a possible D gene is TRBD1 (5 bases). CDR3 length equals 14 residues. CDR1 KGHSH and CDR2 LQKENI come from the germline V gene. Trimming stripped 3 bases from V and 4 bases from J, with 10 bases between. The CDR3 sequence is CASSPGQGNQPQHF. For the CDR3, the DNA is TGTGCCAGCTCACCCGGGCAGGGTAATCAGCCCCAGCATTTT.

As for this clone: The sample contains more than one DNA sequence encoding this CDR3. This chain joins TRBV10-1 and TRBJ1-6, with 9 bases matching TRBD1. In germline, CDR1 is WNHNN, CDR2 SYGVQD (reference sequence). The CDR3 loop spans 14 amino acids. V was clipped by 5 bases and J by 7 bases; unmatched bases: 3. The CDR3 coding sequence is TGCGCCAGCAGTTCCGGGACAGGGAATTCACCCCTCCACTTT. Protein product: CASSSGTGNSPLHF.

For this clone: Within the sample, other DNA sequences also encode this same CDR3. The chain's CDR3 is CASSPPSGQETQYF. The CDR3 DNA is TGTGCCAGCTCACCGCCTAGCGGGCAAGAGACCCAGTACTTC. The J gene is TRBJ2-5, the V gene TRBV18; the match to TRBD2 covers 8 bases. The CDR3 contains 14 residues. V was clipped by 3 bases and J by 2 bases; unmatched bases: 2. CDR1 is KGHSH, CDR2 LQKENI, per germline.

V is TRBV9 and J is TRBJ2-1; D may be TRBD2 (6 bases). Trimming took off 1 base at V and 4 bases at J, with 9 bases between the two ends. The CDR3 runs to 14 residues. Germline V gene sequence: CDR1 SGDLS, CDR2 YYNGEE. The CDR3 loop is CASSVRAGYNEQFF. The CDR3 DNA reads as TGTGCCAGCAGCGTACGCGCGGGGTACAATGAGCAGTTCTTC.

The genes are TRBV7-2 and TRBJ2-7, with D unclear. The CDR3 runs to 15 residues. V was pared by 1 base and J by 0 bases, with 10 bases between. The V gene's germline CDR1 is SGHTA and CDR2 FQGNSA. The CDR3 is CASSLVVAVSYEQYF. CDR3 in DNA: TGTGCCAGCAGCTTAGTAGTAGCTGTCTCCTACGAGCAGTACTTC.

Here the CDR3 DNA reads TGTGCCAGCTGGAGGACTAGCGGGAGGAGCGGGGAGCTGTTTTTT. Its protein product is CASWRTSGRSGELFF. V and J are TRBV27 and TRBJ2-2, with 14 bases identical to TRBD2. This CDR3 has 15 residues. The trim removed 8 bases at V and 7 bases at J, leaving 6 bases unmatched. Germline loops: CDR1 MNHEY, CDR2 SMNVEV (reference sequence).

The rearrangement uses TRBV7-7 and TRBJ1-2; D possibly corresponds to TRBD1 (6 bases). The ends were cut back, 8 bases at V and 2 bases at J, with 15 bases in the middle. This CDR3 has 14 amino acids. Germline CDR1 SSHAT, CDR2 FNYEAQ (reference sequence). This CDR3 reads CASLLPGANYGYTF. DNA for the CDR3: TGTGCCAGCCTTCTCCCAGGGGCCAACTATGGCTACACCTTC.

This chain joins TRBV30 and TRBJ1-2, with a weak D call TRBD1 (6 bases). Trimming shortened V by 8 bases and J by 3 bases, and 13 bases separated the two germline ends. Germline V gene data show CDR1 as GTSNPN and CDR2 as SVGIG (reference sequence). The CDR3 totals 12 residues. CDR3 protein: CAESGGDYGYTF. CDR3 in DNA: TGTGCCGAGTCCGGGGGCGACTATGGCTACACCTTC.

This chain uses TRBV2 with TRBJ1-5; D unresolved. Germline V gene lookup returns CDR1 SNHLY and CDR2 FYNNEI. The CDR3 spans 13 residues. Trimming cost V 7 bases and J 3 bases, with 10 bases left between them. The DNA for the CDR3 is TGTGCCAGCAAGAATAACGACAATCAGCCCCAGCATTTT. Protein product: CASKNNDNQPQHF.

This chain joins TRBV29-1 and TRBJ2-1; D is undetermined. CDR1 is SQVTM, CDR2 ANQGSEA, per germline. There are 11 residues in the CDR3. The V end was cut by 4 bases, the J end by 8 bases, with 9 bases between. This CDR3 reads CSVGTTDEQFF. CDR3 coding DNA: TGCAGCGTTGGTACCACTGATGAGCAGTTCTTC.

The chain has TRBV6-1 and TRBJ2-7, with no clear D. The V end lost 4 bases, the J end lost 1 base, and 11 bases lay between the germline ends. The CDR3 is 14 residues long. Germline CDR1 reads MNHNS; CDR2 reads SASEGT. The CDR3 nucleotides are TGTGCCAGCAGTGGTAAGGGCCAGTCCTACGAGCAGTACTTC. This sequence encodes CASSGKGQSYEQYF.

V gene TRBV6-1 combines with J gene TRBJ2-7, with 8 bases fitting TRBD2. This CDR3 spans 11 amino acids. The germline CDR1 and CDR2 sequences are MNHNS and SASEGT. The DNA for the CDR3 is TGTGCTATCGGGAGGGGCTACGAGCAGTACTTC. It yields the protein CAIGRGYEQYF.

The V and J genes are TRBV10-3 and TRBJ2-4, with 10 nucleotides matching TRBD2. The germline V gene encodes CDR1 ENHRY and CDR2 SYGVKD. The CDR3 consists of 17 residues. Germline trimming cut 1 base from V and 3 bases from J; bases unmatched to any gene: 6. Here the CDR3 reads CAISELRTSGLKNIQYF. CDR3 DNA: TGTGCCATCAGTGAGTTGAGGACTAGCGGCCTCAAAAACATTCAGTACTTC.

The chain employs TRBV7-2 and TRBJ2-1, with D perhaps TRBD2 (6 bases). Looked up from germline, CDR1 is SGHTA and CDR2 is FQGNSA. The CDR3 sequence is 14 residues long. The V end lost 5 bases, the J end lost 6 bases, and 14 bases lay between the germline ends. CDR3 DNA: TGTGCCAGCAGCCCCCTCGGGGAGGCCAATGAGCAGTTCTTC. This gives the protein CASSPLGEANEQFF.

This clone was detected only once. The rearrangement joins TRBV10-3 to TRBJ2-1; 14 positions match TRBD2. Germline V CDR1 and CDR2: ENHRY, SYGVKD. The CDR3 sequence is 15 residues long. V was clipped by 6 bases and J by 6 bases; unmatched bases: 4. The CDR3, as DNA: TGTGCCATCAGGACTAGCGGGAGGGCCCTCAATGAGCAGTTCTTC. This codes for CAIRTSGRALNEQFF.